The rows below give T cell receptor beta chains drawn from one sample of a study of blood T cell repertoires in COVID-19. TCRdb's copy holds only in-frame clones and misses some; the assay was immunoSEQ multiplex PCR. The data show 500,000 or so clones, with roughly nine tenths seen just once and roughly 0.72% held by the top ten. Sequencing was done on a sample of PBMCs or T cells enriched from blood (not recorded which). Every receptor here comes from a young woman who had recovered from COVID-19. Both conserved end residues are part of each CDR3. D genes are given only for firm matches. For some rows the clone size is stated as once, few or many, or as a class when expanded; others skip it.

CDR3: CASSSSGSQPQHF
DNA: TGTGCCAGCAGTTCCTCGGGTAGTCAGCCCCAGCATTTT
D: NA
V: TRBV6-4
size: NA
J: TRBJ1-5

CDR3: CASRDVEQGGTEAFF
DNA: TGTGCCAGCAGGGACGTGGAACAGGGCGGCACTGAAGCTTTCTTT
D: NA
V: TRBV2
size: NA
J: TRBJ1-1

CDR3: CAVSKVAGVTDTQYF
DNA: TGTGCCGTATCTAAAGTAGCGGGGGTCACAGATACGCAGTATTTT
D: TRBD2
V: TRBV10-3
size: NA
J: TRBJ2-3

CDR3: CASHNGTTDNEQFF
DNA: TGTGCCAGCCACAACGGGACAACCGACAATGAGCAGTTCTTC
D: NA
V: TRBV18
size: NA
J: TRBJ2-1

CDR3: CASSWTQGPDTQYF
DNA: TGTGCCAGCAGCTGGACCCAGGGCCCAGATACGCAGTATTTT
D: NA
V: TRBV7-2
size: NA
J: TRBJ2-3

CDR3: CASSSTGHPHRGQVSGELFF
DNA: TGCGCCAGCAGCTCCACGGGTCACCCTCACAGGGGGCAAGTCTCCGGGGAGCTGTTTTTT
D: TRBD1
V: TRBV4-1
size: NA
J: TRBJ2-2

CDR3: CASSILAGGARQGYTF
DNA: TGTGCCAGCAGCATTCTCGCGGGGGGGGCCCGTCAGGGCTACACCTTC
D: NA
V: TRBV7-9
size: NA
J: TRBJ1-2

CDR3: CASSLNSGSTEAFF
DNA: TGCGCCAGCAGCTTGAATTCGGGGTCCACTGAAGCTTTCTTT
D: NA
V: TRBV5-1
size: once
J: TRBJ1-1

CDR3: CASSLRGGFEKLFF
DNA: TGTGCCAGCAGCTTAAGGGGGGGGTTCGAAAAACTGTTTTTT
D: NA
V: TRBV11-2
size: NA
J: TRBJ1-4

CDR3: CAWRGSGNTIYF
DNA: TGTGCCTGGAGGGGCTCTGGGAACACCATATATTTT
D: NA
V: TRBV30
size: NA
J: TRBJ1-3